This TCR beta chain was captured by sequencing in a study of spatial heterogeneity in lung cancer. Study information: Consistent detection of more beta-chain than alpha-chain sequences was observed. Raw reads showed each unique TCR and UMI combination turning up more than ten times on average.

Single TCR cDNA molecules each had their own unique molecular identifier. TCRdb reprocessed the 5' RACE reads via MiXCR and lists one record per CDR3 protein. The sample yields 20,000 to 25,000 distinct CDR3 sequences, approximately 6.2% seen once. Relative to its sample, this clonotype is medium-sized. Described time point: sample taken at primary tumor resection. From tumor, nontumor lung or frozen PBMC, whole RNA was taken unsorted for sequencing. The sequences come from PBMCs, collected at surgery. The sequence derives from a male donor with early-stage non-small cell lung cancer.

The CDR3 region is CASSIGQSPGPQHF. CDR3 bases: TGTGCCAGTAGTATCGGACAGTCCCCGGGGCCCCAGCATTTT. The chain is built from TRBV19 and TRBJ1-5; maybe TRBD1 (6 bases). CDR1 is LNHDA, CDR2 SQIVND, per germline (reference sequence). The CDR3 length is 14 residues. V lost 3 bases and J 9 bases, leaving 15 bases between the germline ends.